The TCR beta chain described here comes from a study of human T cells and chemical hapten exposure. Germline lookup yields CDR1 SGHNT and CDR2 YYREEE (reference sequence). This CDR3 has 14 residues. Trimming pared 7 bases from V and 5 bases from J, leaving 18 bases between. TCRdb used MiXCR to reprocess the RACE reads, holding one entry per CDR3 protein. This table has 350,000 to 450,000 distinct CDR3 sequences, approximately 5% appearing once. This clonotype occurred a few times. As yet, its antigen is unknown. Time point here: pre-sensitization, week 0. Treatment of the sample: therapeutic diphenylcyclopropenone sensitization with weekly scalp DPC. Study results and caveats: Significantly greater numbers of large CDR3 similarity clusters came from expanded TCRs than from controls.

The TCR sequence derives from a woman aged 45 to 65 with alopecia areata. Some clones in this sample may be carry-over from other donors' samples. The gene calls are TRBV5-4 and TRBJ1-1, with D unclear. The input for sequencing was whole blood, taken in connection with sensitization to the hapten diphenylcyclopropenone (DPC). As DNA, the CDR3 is TGTGCCAGCTTTTCCGGAGGGTTAGGGACTGAAGCTTTCTTT. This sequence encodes CASFSGGLGTEAFF.